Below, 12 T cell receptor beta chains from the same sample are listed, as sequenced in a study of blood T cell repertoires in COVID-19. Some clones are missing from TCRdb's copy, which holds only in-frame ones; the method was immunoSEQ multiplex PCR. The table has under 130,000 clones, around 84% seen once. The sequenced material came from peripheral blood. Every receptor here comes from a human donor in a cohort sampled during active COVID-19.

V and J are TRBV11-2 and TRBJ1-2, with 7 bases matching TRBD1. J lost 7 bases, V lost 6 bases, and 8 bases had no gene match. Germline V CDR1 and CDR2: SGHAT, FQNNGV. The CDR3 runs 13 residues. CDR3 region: CASSTTGVGGYTF. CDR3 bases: TGTGCCAGCAGTACTACAGGGGTTGGTGGCTACACCTTC.

The CDR3 DNA reads as TGCGCCAGCAGCTTCCGACAGGGAGCGAACACCGGGGAGCTGTTTTTT. The encoded protein is CASSFRQGANTGELFF. The rearrangement links TRBV5-1 to TRBJ2-2; TRBD1 aligns across 7 bases. CDR1 and CDR2 (germline): SGHRS, YFSETQ. V lost 2 bases, J lost 0 bases, and 4 bases stayed unmatched. This CDR3 contains 16 residues. Full variable domain (missing parts from reference TRBV5-1 and TRBJ2-2): KAGVTQTPRYLIKTRGQQVTLSCSPISGHRSVSWYQQTPGQGLQFLFEYFSETQRNKGNFPGRFSGRQFSNSRSEMNVSTLELGDSALYLCASSFRQGANTGELFFGEGSRLTVL.

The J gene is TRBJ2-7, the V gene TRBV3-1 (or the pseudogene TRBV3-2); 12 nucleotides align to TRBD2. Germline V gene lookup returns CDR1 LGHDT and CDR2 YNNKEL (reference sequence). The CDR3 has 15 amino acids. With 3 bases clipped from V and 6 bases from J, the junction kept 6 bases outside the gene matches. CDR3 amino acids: CASSHHLAGGPEQYF. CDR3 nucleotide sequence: TGTGCCAGCAGCCACCACCTAGCGGGAGGGCCCGAGCAGTACTTC.

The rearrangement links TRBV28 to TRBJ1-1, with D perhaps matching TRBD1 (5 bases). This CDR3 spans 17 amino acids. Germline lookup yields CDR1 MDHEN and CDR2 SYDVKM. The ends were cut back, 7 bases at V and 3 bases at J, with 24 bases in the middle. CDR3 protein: CASTMDGGNRYHTEAFF. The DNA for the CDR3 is TGTGCCAGCACCATGGACGGGGGAAATAGATATCACACTGAAGCTTTCTTT.

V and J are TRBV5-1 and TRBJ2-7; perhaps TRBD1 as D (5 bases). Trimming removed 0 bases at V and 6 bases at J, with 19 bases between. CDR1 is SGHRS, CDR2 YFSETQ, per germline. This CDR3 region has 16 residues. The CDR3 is CASSLAWGGVPGEQYF. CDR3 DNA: TGCGCCAGCAGCTTGGCCTGGGGCGGAGTCCCGGGCGAGCAGTACTTC.

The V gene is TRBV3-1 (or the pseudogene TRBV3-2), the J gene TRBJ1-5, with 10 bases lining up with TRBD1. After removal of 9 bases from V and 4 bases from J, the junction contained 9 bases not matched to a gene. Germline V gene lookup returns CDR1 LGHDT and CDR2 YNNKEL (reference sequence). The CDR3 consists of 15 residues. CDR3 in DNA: TGTGCCAGGGGACAGGGGAAATTTGAAAATCAGCCCCAGCATTTT. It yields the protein CARGQGKFENQPQHF.

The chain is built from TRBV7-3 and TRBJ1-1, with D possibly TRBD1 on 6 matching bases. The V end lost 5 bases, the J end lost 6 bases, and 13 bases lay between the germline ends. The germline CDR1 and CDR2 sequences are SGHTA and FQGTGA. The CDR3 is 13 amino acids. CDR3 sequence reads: CASSARGGSEAFF. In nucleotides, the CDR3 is TGTGCCAGCAGCGCCAGGGGTGGGTCTGAAGCTTTCTTT.

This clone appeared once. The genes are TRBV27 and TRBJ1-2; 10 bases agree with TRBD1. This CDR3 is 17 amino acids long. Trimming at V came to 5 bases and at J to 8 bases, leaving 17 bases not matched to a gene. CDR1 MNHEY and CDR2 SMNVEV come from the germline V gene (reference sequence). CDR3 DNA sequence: TGTGCCAGCAGTGGTAGCCCGGGACAGGGGTTCAGCAGCGGCTACACCTTC. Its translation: CASSGSPGQGFSSGYTF.

The CDR3, as DNA: TGTGCCAGCAGCGTAGGTCCTACTACGGGCACCGGGGAGCTGTTTTTT. The encoded protein is CASSVGPTTGTGELFF. The gene calls are TRBV9 and TRBJ2-2; D is unclear. V was shortened by 0 bases and J by 4 bases, with 13 bases between the two germline ends. CDR1 and CDR2 (germline): SGDLS, YYNGEE. The CDR3 runs to 16 residues. Together with reference TRBV9 and TRBJ2-2, the CDR3 gives the full variable domain: DSGVTQTPKHLITATGQRVTLRCSPRSGDLSVYWYQQSLDQGLQFLIQYYNGEERAKGNILERFSAQQFPDLHSELNLSSLELGDSALYFCASSVGPTTGTGELFFGEGSRLTVL.

CDR3 sequence (DNA): TGTGCCACCCTAGGCAGGACTAGCGTAACAGATACGCAGTATTTT. This encodes CATLGRTSVTDTQYF. The J gene is TRBJ2-3, the V gene TRBV19; 9 positions agree with TRBD2. Germline values: CDR1 LNHDA, CDR2 SQIVND (reference sequence). There are 15 residues in the CDR3. Trimming at V came to 10 bases and at J to 3 bases, leaving 11 bases not matched to a gene.

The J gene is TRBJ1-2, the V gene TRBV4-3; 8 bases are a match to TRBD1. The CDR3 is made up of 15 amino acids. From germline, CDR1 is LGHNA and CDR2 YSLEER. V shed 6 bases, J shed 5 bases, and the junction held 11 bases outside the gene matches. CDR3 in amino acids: CASSPGQGGRYGYTF. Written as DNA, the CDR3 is TGCGCCAGCAGTCCCGGACAGGGAGGGAGGTATGGCTACACCTTC.

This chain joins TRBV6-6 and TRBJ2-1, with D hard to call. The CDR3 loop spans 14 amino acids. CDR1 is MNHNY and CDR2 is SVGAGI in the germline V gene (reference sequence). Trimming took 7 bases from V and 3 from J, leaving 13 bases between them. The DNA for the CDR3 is TGTGCCAGCACGCCGACGGGTGGCTACAATGAGCAGTTCTTC. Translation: CASTPTGGYNEQFF.